This T cell receptor (beta chain) was sequenced in a study of hypomethylating agent response in myelodysplastic syndrome. Here immunoSEQ multiplex PCR was the method, and the copy in TCRdb shows in-frame clones only, minus some. This table has about 4,700 clones, 83% appearing once. The germline V gene encodes CDR1 KGHSH and CDR2 LQKENI. V gave up 3 bases and J gave up 2 bases, with 11 bases separating them. CDR3 length: 14 residues. Specimen: bone marrow, collected before or after starting hypomethylating agent treatment for myelodysplastic syndrome (not recorded which). V gene TRBV18 combines with J gene TRBJ2-7; D is uncertain. The sequence was obtained from a human donor with myelodysplastic syndrome. CDR3 region: CASSPVEGAYEQYF. The CDR3 DNA reads as TGTGCCAGCTCACCGGTAGAAGGAGCCTACGAGCAGTACTTC. Looking up the rest from reference TRBV18 and TRBJ2-7 gives the full variable domain: NAGVMQNPRHLVRRRGQEARLRCSPMKGHSHVYWYRQLPEEGLKFMVYLQKENIIDESGMPKERFSAEFPKEGPSILRIQQVVRGDSAAYFCASSPVEGAYEQYFGPGTRLTVT.